The rows below give T cell receptor beta chains drawn from one sample of a study of shared clonotypes between healthy human individuals. Only in-frame clones appear in the TCRdb table, and some are missing; sequencing was by immunoSEQ multiplex PCR. The top ten clones hold over 0.1% of a sample with 2,100,000 or so clones, 95% of them seen once. Sequenced material: naive CD4+ T cells sorted from blood. The receptors originated from a man aged 18 to 35 in good health. Both conserved end residues are part of each CDR3. The D gene is left open where the match is weak. Rows give clone size only sometimes, using once, few, many, or a class for an expanded clone.

J: TRBJ2-7
size: once
D: -
V: TRBV10-3
DNA: TGTGCCGTCGGGACCTCCTCCTACGAGCAGTACTTC
CDR3: CAVGTSSYEQYF

J: TRBJ1-4
size: -
D: -
V: TRBV30
DNA: TGTGCCTGGAGTGGTTTGGGACCGGGACGCCAGAATGAAAAACTGTTTTTT
CDR3: CAWSGLGPGRQNEKLFF

J: TRBJ2-3
size: -
D: -
V: TRBV18
DNA: TGTGCCAGCTCACCACCCCGAGCCGGAGAGGGGGAGAGGCTGGATAGTGCAGATACGCAGTATTTT
CDR3: CASSPPRAGEGERLDSADTQYF

J: TRBJ2-5
size: -
D: -
V: TRBV7-9
DNA: TGTGCCAGCAGCCGTACAGGATACCTCCAAGAGACCCAGTACTTC
CDR3: CASSRTGYLQETQYF

J: TRBJ1-5
size: once
D: TRBD1
V: TRBV5-1
DNA: TGCGCCAGCAGCAAGGGACAGGGGGCACAGCCCCAGCATTTT
CDR3: CASSKGQGAQPQHF

J: TRBJ1-6
size: -
D: -
V: TRBV19
DNA: TGTGCCAGTAGTTCCGGGACCAGCGGTAATTCACCCCTCCACTTT
CDR3: CASSSGTSGNSPLHF

J: TRBJ2-7
size: -
D: -
V: TRBV6-5
DNA: TGTGCCAGCAGTCCCGGGTGGGGGTCCTACGAGCAGTACTTC
CDR3: CASSPGWGSYEQYF

J: TRBJ2-5
size: -
D: -
V: TRBV2
DNA: TGTGCCAGCATAGCCTTTCCAAAAGAGACCCAGTACTTC
CDR3: CASIAFPKETQYF

J: TRBJ1-5
size: -
D: -
V: TRBV30
DNA: TGTGCCTGGAGTGGGTCCAATCAGCCCCAGCATTTT
CDR3: CAWSGSNQPQHF

J: TRBJ2-5
size: -
D: TRBD2
V: TRBV27
DNA: TGTGCCAGCAGTTTATTGGCGGGGGGGCTGGAGACCCAGTACTTC
CDR3: CASSLLAGGLETQYF

J: TRBJ2-7
size: -
D: TRBD2
V: TRBV29-1
DNA: TGCAGCGTGGCAGGGGCATGGCCTAGCGGGAACCGCTACGAGCAGTACTTC
CDR3: CSVAGAWPSGNRYEQYF

J: TRBJ2-7
size: -
D: TRBD1
V: TRBV28
DNA: TGTGCCAGCAGTCCGGGACAGGCAGTTAGATTTGGCGAGCAGTACTTC
CDR3: CASSPGQAVRFGEQYF

J: TRBJ2-2
size: -
D: TRBD1
V: TRBV7-9
DNA: TGTGCCAGCAGCATGGGACAGAGGGTCACCGGGGAGCTGTTTTTT
CDR3: CASSMGQRVTGELFF

J: TRBJ1-1
size: -
D: -
V: TRBV6-5
DNA: TGTGCCAGCAAGAGTCCCGGCACTGAAGCTTTCTTT
CDR3: CASKSPGTEAFF

J: TRBJ1-6
size: -
D: -
V: TRBV7-2
DNA: TGTGCCAGCAGCTTAGGTACTTATAATTCACCCCTCCACTTT
CDR3: CASSLGTYNSPLHF

J: TRBJ1-1
size: -
D: -
V: TRBV5-1
DNA: TGCGCCAGCAGCTTGGATGTCAGCCTGAACACTGAAGCTTTCTTT
CDR3: CASSLDVSLNTEAFF

J: TRBJ1-6
size: -
D: -
V: TRBV7-2
DNA: TGTGCCAGCAGCTTAGGGGGGAAAAATTCACCCCTCCACTTT
CDR3: CASSLGGKNSPLHF

J: TRBJ1-3
size: -
D: -
V: TRBV30
DNA: TGTGCCTGGAGTTTTAGGGCAGGAGCCTCTGGAAACACCATATATTTT
CDR3: CAWSFRAGASGNTIYF

J: TRBJ2-2
size: -
D: TRBD1
V: TRBV6-1
DNA: TGTGCCAGCAGTGAATTGATTTCCGGGACAGGGTACACCGGGGAGCTGTTTTTT
CDR3: CASSELISGTGYTGELFF

J: TRBJ1-5
size: -
D: -
V: TRBV28
DNA: TGTGCCAGCAGCCTAAGGGACGGTCGCAATCAGCCCCAGCATTTT
CDR3: CASSLRDGRNQPQHF

J: TRBJ2-7
size: once
D: -
V: TRBV7-2
DNA: TGTGCCAGCAGCTTAGCGGTTGGTGGCCGCAGTTCGTACGAGCAGTACTTC
CDR3: CASSLAVGGRSSYEQYF

J: TRBJ2-3
size: -
D: -
V: TRBV19
DNA: TGTGCCAGTAGGGCTGGGAATACGCAGTATTTT
CDR3: CASRAGNTQYF

J: TRBJ1-5
size: -
D: -
V: TRBV19
DNA: TGTGCCAGTAGTCGAACAGAGAGCAATCAGCCCCAGCATTTT
CDR3: CASSRTESNQPQHF

J: TRBJ1-1
size: -
D: -
V: TRBV10-3
DNA: TGTGCCACCGGGCAGGGTGTCGGTGAAGCTTTCTTT
CDR3: CATGQGVGEAFF